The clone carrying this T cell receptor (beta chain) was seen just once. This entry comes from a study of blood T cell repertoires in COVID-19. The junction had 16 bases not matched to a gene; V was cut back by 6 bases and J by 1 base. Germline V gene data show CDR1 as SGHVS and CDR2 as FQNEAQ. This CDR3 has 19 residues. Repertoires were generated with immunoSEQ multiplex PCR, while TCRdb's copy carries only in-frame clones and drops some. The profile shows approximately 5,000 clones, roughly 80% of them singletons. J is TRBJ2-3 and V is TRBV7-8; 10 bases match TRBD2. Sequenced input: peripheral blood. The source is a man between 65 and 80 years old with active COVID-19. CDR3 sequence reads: CASRGWASGGNPRTDTQYF. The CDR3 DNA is TGTGCCAGCAGGGGTTGGGCTAGCGGGGGCAATCCACGCACAGATACGCAGTATTTT.